This record covers a single TCR beta chain. Its antigen is unidentified. This specimen belongs to a study of CD8+ T cells in alopecia areata. Whole-study context: Tofacitinib was taken orally by treated patients, and the dose was 5 to 10 mg twice daily.

Trimming cost V 0 bases and J 11 bases; bases outside gene matches: 9. Germline CDR1 is SQVTM and CDR2 is ANQGSEA. CDR3 size: 14 residues. Whole-study findings and limits: Patients shared TCRs less clearly than mice did, possibly owing to HLA.

Sorting from PBMCs produced CD4+ and CD8+ T cells. As the sequencing template, cDNA was produced by extracting RNA and reverse transcribing it. The protocol was immunoSEQ multiplex PCR, while the TCRdb copy is restricted to in-frame clones and leaves out a portion. The repertoire has 110,000 or so clones, more than 30% of them found once; the top ten carry roughly 3.3%. The chain carries TRBV29-1 and TRBJ2-3; 9 bases map to TRBD1. Sequencing was done on a sample of CD4+ T cells sorted from blood. This TCR came from a human donor with alopecia areata. CDR3 protein: CSVEDARGTGKQYF. Written as DNA, the CDR3 is TGCAGCGTTGAAGATGCCCGTGGGACAGGGAAGCAGTATTTT.